Included here is one T cell receptor beta chain sequence, with context. Its specificity is unknown. These data come from a study of follicular helper T cells after annual influenza vaccination. Data came from immunoSEQ multiplex PCR; TCRdb stores just in-frame clones and leaves some out. The data show roughly 27,000 clones, roughly 80% seen once. This sample's time point: 2014-2015 season, pre-vaccination. Adults received seasonal inactivated influenza vaccine, with sorted blood CD4 subsets sequenced before and after. ICOS+CD38+ and ICOS-CD38- fractions were sorted from non-naive CD4+CXCR5+PD-1+ cells. Trimming removed 0 bases from V and 2 bases from J, with 7 bases in between. This CDR3 is 14 amino acids long. Germline loops: CDR1 SGHRS, CDR2 YFSETQ. Study observations and caveats: Successive annual vaccinations recalled a recurrent oligoclonal ICOS+CD38+ cTfh response with influenza-specific clonotypes. ICOS+CD38+ cTfh clonality tracked population frequency, and its change tracked circulating plasmablast change.

The sequence was obtained from an adult who received the influenza vaccine. The V call is TRBV5-1, the J call TRBJ2-3; no clear D. The sample was CXCR5+ CD38- circulating T follicular helper cells from blood, taken on the day of influenza vaccination. Subset meaning: circulating Tfh, non-naive CD4+CXCR5+PD-1+ (ICOS+CD38+ or ICOS-CD38-). CDR3: CASSLELVTDTQYF. Here the CDR3 DNA reads TGCGCCAGCAGCTTGGAGCTCGTCACAGATACGCAGTATTTT.